These T cell receptor beta chains were read from a single sample in a study of blood T cell repertoires in COVID-19. Some clones are missing from TCRdb's copy, which holds only in-frame ones; the method was immunoSEQ multiplex PCR. The sample records roughly 100,000 clones, roughly nine tenths being singletons. The sample taken for sequencing was peripheral blood. These receptors originate from a man over 45 with active COVID-19. Each CDR3 is given with its conserved first and last residue. A D gene is named only where the DNA matches it firmly. Size is omitted from some rows. Given values are once, few, many or a class for expanded clones.

j_call: TRBJ1-4
clone_size: -
d_call: -
v_call: TRBV7-3
cdr3_nt: TGTGCCAGCAGCTTAAAGGAGGGAAAACTGTTTTTT
cdr3_aa: CASSLKEGKLFF

j_call: TRBJ2-3
clone_size: -
d_call: TRBD2
v_call: TRBV7-3
cdr3_nt: TGTGCCAGCAGCTTAGAGGCGGAGACTAGCACCCGGCGTTTT
cdr3_aa: CASSLEAETSTRRF

j_call: TRBJ1-2
clone_size: -
d_call: -
v_call: TRBV19
cdr3_nt: TGTGCCACCCGTAAGGGCAGCCCGGGGGACTATGGCTACACCTTC
cdr3_aa: CATRKGSPGDYGYTF

j_call: TRBJ2-7
clone_size: -
d_call: -
v_call: TRBV7-3
cdr3_nt: TGTGCCAGCAGCTCAAGGGCAAGGGGCGAGCAGTACTTC
cdr3_aa: CASSSRARGEQYF

j_call: TRBJ2-1
clone_size: -
d_call: TRBD2
v_call: TRBV5-1
cdr3_nt: TGCGCCAGCAGGCCCTTGGACACGGGGGGAAACAATGAGCAGTTCTTC
cdr3_aa: CASRPLDTGGNNEQFF

j_call: TRBJ2-7
clone_size: -
d_call: TRBD1
v_call: TRBV5-1
cdr3_nt: TGCGCCAGCAGCGGGCGGACAGGGGGGTTCGAGCAGTACTTC
cdr3_aa: CASSGRTGGFEQYF

j_call: TRBJ2-3
clone_size: -
d_call: TRBD2
v_call: TRBV5-4
cdr3_nt: TGTGCCAGCAGCGGGACTAGCGGGGGACGCACAGATACGCAGTATTTT
cdr3_aa: CASSGTSGGRTDTQYF

j_call: TRBJ2-2
clone_size: -
d_call: TRBD1
v_call: TRBV9
cdr3_nt: TGTGCCAGCAGCGGCGGGACAGGGCGATCCGGGGAGCTGTTTTTT
cdr3_aa: CASSGGTGRSGELFF

j_call: TRBJ1-1
clone_size: -
d_call: TRBD1
v_call: TRBV19
cdr3_nt: TGTGCCAGTAGGGTTACCGGGACAGGCAACACTGAAGCTTTCTTT
cdr3_aa: CASRVTGTGNTEAFF

j_call: TRBJ2-7
clone_size: -
d_call: -
v_call: TRBV18
cdr3_nt: TGTGCCAGCTCCCCGGGGAGCTCCTACGAGCAGTACTTC
cdr3_aa: CASSPGSSYEQYF

j_call: TRBJ1-2
clone_size: -
d_call: -
v_call: TRBV27
cdr3_nt: TGTGCCAGCAGGGGGACACTCACCTCCTCTCGGGCCTATGGCTACACCTTC
cdr3_aa: CASRGTLTSSRAYGYTF

j_call: TRBJ2-1
clone_size: -
d_call: -
v_call: TRBV20-1
cdr3_nt: TGCAGTGCTAGACTACGTTTTGAGCAGTTCTTC
cdr3_aa: CSARLRFEQFF

j_call: TRBJ2-7
clone_size: -
d_call: TRBD2
v_call: TRBV4-2
cdr3_nt: TGTGCCAGCAGCCACCCGGGGACTAGCGGGGCCACCTACGAGCAGTACTTC
cdr3_aa: CASSHPGTSGATYEQYF

j_call: TRBJ1-5
clone_size: -
d_call: -
v_call: TRBV10-3
cdr3_nt: TGTGCCATCAGTGAGGGTACAGGGCTACGAAGCAATCAGCCCCAGCATTTT
cdr3_aa: CAISEGTGLRSNQPQHF

j_call: TRBJ1-2
clone_size: -
d_call: TRBD1
v_call: TRBV3-1/TRBV3-2
cdr3_nt: TGTGCCAGCAGTCCAGGTTCAGGGGGCTATGGCTACACCTTC
cdr3_aa: CASSPGSGGYGYTF

j_call: TRBJ2-3
clone_size: once
d_call: TRBD1
v_call: TRBV18
cdr3_nt: TGTGCCAGTGCCACAGGGGTCCTAGGCACAGATACGCAGTATTTT
cdr3_aa: CASATGVLGTDTQYF

j_call: TRBJ2-1
clone_size: -
d_call: TRBD2
v_call: TRBV11-2
cdr3_nt: TGTGCCAGCAGCTATCTAGCGGGGAGAATGGATGAGCAGTTCTTC
cdr3_aa: CASSYLAGRMDEQFF

j_call: TRBJ1-2
clone_size: -
d_call: -
v_call: TRBV6-5
cdr3_nt: TGTGCCAGCAGGCCCGGGATTAACTATGGCTACACCTTC
cdr3_aa: CASRPGINYGYTF

j_call: TRBJ2-1
clone_size: -
d_call: TRBD2
v_call: TRBV4-1
cdr3_nt: TGCGCCAGCAGCCGGGGACTAGCGGCGCGCTCCTACAATGAGCAGTTCTTC
cdr3_aa: CASSRGLAARSYNEQFF

j_call: TRBJ2-7
clone_size: -
d_call: -
v_call: TRBV29-1
cdr3_nt: TGCAGCGTTGGGGGACGGGAGACCTACGAGCAGTACTTC
cdr3_aa: CSVGGRETYEQYF

j_call: TRBJ2-3
clone_size: once
d_call: TRBD2
v_call: TRBV27
cdr3_nt: TGTGCCAGCAGTCCCTTAGCGGGGGGTTCAGATACGCAGTATTTT
cdr3_aa: CASSPLAGGSDTQYF

j_call: TRBJ2-7
clone_size: -
d_call: -
v_call: TRBV9
cdr3_nt: TGTGCCAGCAGCTCCAGCTACGAGCAGTACTTC
cdr3_aa: CASSSSYEQYF

j_call: TRBJ2-5
clone_size: -
d_call: TRBD2
v_call: TRBV6-5
cdr3_nt: TGTGCCGGGACTAGCGGGGGGGCAGGTGAGACCCAGTACTTC
cdr3_aa: CAGTSGGAGETQYF

j_call: TRBJ1-1
clone_size: -
d_call: -
v_call: TRBV3-1/TRBV3-2
cdr3_nt: TGTGCCAGCAGCCAAGCCGGGGGTAGGGGTGAAGCTTTCTTT
cdr3_aa: CASSQAGGRGEAFF

j_call: TRBJ2-7
clone_size: few
d_call: TRBD2
v_call: TRBV5-1
cdr3_nt: TGCGCCAGCAGGCAACGCGGGGGCGAGCAGTACTTC
cdr3_aa: CASRQRGGEQYF

j_call: TRBJ1-1
clone_size: -
d_call: -
v_call: TRBV9
cdr3_nt: TGTGCCAGCAGCCCCCGCGGGAGGGGAAACACTGAAGCTTTCTTT
cdr3_aa: CASSPRGRGNTEAFF

j_call: TRBJ2-5
clone_size: -
d_call: TRBD1
v_call: TRBV4-1
cdr3_nt: TGCGCCAGCAGCCAAGTGGCAGGGGGCGGGGAGACCCAGTACTTC
cdr3_aa: CASSQVAGGGETQYF

j_call: TRBJ2-7
clone_size: -
d_call: -
v_call: TRBV4-2
cdr3_nt: TGTGCCAGCAGCCAAGGCGCGGGGGCCGGGTACGAGCAGTACTTC
cdr3_aa: CASSQGAGAGYEQYF

j_call: TRBJ2-7
clone_size: -
d_call: TRBD2
v_call: TRBV12-3/TRBV12-4
cdr3_nt: TGTGCCAGCAGGCTAGCGGGATTGAGCGAGCAGTACTTC
cdr3_aa: CASRLAGLSEQYF

j_call: TRBJ1-2
clone_size: few
d_call: -
v_call: TRBV7-8
cdr3_nt: TGTGCCAGCAGCCCACTGGACATCGGTTTAGAATACACCTTC
cdr3_aa: CASSPLDIGLEYTF

j_call: TRBJ2-7
clone_size: -
d_call: TRBD1
v_call: TRBV18
cdr3_nt: TGTGCCAGCTCACTCCGGGACAGCTTACCCTACGAGCAGTACTTC
cdr3_aa: CASSLRDSLPYEQYF

j_call: TRBJ2-7
clone_size: -
d_call: -
v_call: TRBV3-1/TRBV3-2
cdr3_nt: TGTGCCAGCAGCCTCGAAGGCGGGGAGAGCTACGAGCAGTACTTC
cdr3_aa: CASSLEGGESYEQYF

j_call: TRBJ1-4
clone_size: -
d_call: -
v_call: TRBV6-5
cdr3_nt: TGTGCCAGCAGTTACTCTGAGGAATGGCACGAAAAACTGTTTTTT
cdr3_aa: CASSYSEEWHEKLFF

j_call: TRBJ1-3
clone_size: -
d_call: -
v_call: TRBV11-2
cdr3_nt: TGTGCCAACCACCAAACGCGCCTCCCGGGGGGAAACACCATATATTTT
cdr3_aa: CANHQTRLPGGNTIYF

j_call: TRBJ2-2
clone_size: -
d_call: -
v_call: TRBV11-3
cdr3_nt: TGTGCCAGCAGCCTTGGACGGGGGAACACCGGGGAGCTGTTTTTT
cdr3_aa: CASSLGRGNTGELFF

j_call: TRBJ2-3
clone_size: -
d_call: TRBD1
v_call: TRBV5-1
cdr3_nt: TGCGCCAGCACCGGGACAGGGGGCGTAGATACGCAGTATTTT
cdr3_aa: CASTGTGGVDTQYF

j_call: TRBJ2-5
clone_size: -
d_call: -
v_call: TRBV3-1/TRBV3-2
cdr3_nt: TGTGCCACAAGGGACGGACTAAATCAAGAGACCCAGTACTTC
cdr3_aa: CATRDGLNQETQYF

j_call: TRBJ2-5
clone_size: -
d_call: -
v_call: TRBV6-1
cdr3_nt: TGTGCCAGCAGTGAAGTTGGCGGGGTACTTCAAGAGACCCAGTACTTC
cdr3_aa: CASSEVGGVLQETQYF

j_call: TRBJ2-6
clone_size: -
d_call: -
v_call: TRBV20-1
cdr3_nt: TGCAGTGCTAGTCCCGGCGTGGGACAAGGGTTCAACTCTGGGGCCAACGTCCTGACTTTC
cdr3_aa: CSASPGVGQGFNSGANVLTF

j_call: TRBJ2-7
clone_size: -
d_call: TRBD1
v_call: TRBV7-9
cdr3_nt: TGTGCCAGCAGCTTCACGTGTCCCACCGACAGGGATCCCTACGAGCAGTACTTC
cdr3_aa: CASSFTCPTDRDPYEQYF

j_call: TRBJ2-3
clone_size: -
d_call: -
v_call: TRBV18
cdr3_nt: TGTGCCAGCTCACCATCGAGGGGGGGTTCAGATACGCAGTATTTT
cdr3_aa: CASSPSRGGSDTQYF

j_call: TRBJ2-1
clone_size: -
d_call: -
v_call: TRBV5-1
cdr3_nt: TGCGCCAGCAGCTTGGCCGTCGGGGTTTACAATGAGCAGTTCTTC
cdr3_aa: CASSLAVGVYNEQFF

j_call: TRBJ2-1
clone_size: -
d_call: TRBD2
v_call: TRBV7-2
cdr3_nt: TGTGCCAGCAGCTTAGCTAGCGGGGGGTTCAATGAGCAGTTCTTC
cdr3_aa: CASSLASGGFNEQFF

j_call: TRBJ1-2
clone_size: -
d_call: -
v_call: TRBV6-4
cdr3_nt: TGTGCCGCGGGAAGTTTAAACTATGGCTACACCTTC
cdr3_aa: CAAGSLNYGYTF

j_call: TRBJ1-1
clone_size: -
d_call: -
v_call: TRBV6-5
cdr3_nt: TGTGCCAGCAGTTACTCCGCATCGGGGGTTGAAGCTTTCTTT
cdr3_aa: CASSYSASGVEAFF

j_call: TRBJ1-4
clone_size: -
d_call: -
v_call: TRBV28
cdr3_nt: TGTGCCAGCCGAGCTCTACTGGGGGGGGCAACTAATGAAAAACTGTTTTTT
cdr3_aa: CASRALLGGATNEKLFF

j_call: TRBJ2-7
clone_size: -
d_call: -
v_call: TRBV10-3
cdr3_nt: TGTGCCATCAGTTATAGCTCCTACGAGCAGTACTTC
cdr3_aa: CAISYSSYEQYF

j_call: TRBJ2-6
clone_size: -
d_call: -
v_call: TRBV19
cdr3_nt: TGTGCCACCGAACAGTTTACAGGGGCCAACGTCCTGACTTTC
cdr3_aa: CATEQFTGANVLTF

j_call: TRBJ1-5
clone_size: -
d_call: -
v_call: TRBV12-3/TRBV12-4
cdr3_nt: TGTGCCAGCAGCCCCCGCGCCAACCAGCCCCAGCATTTT
cdr3_aa: CASSPRANQPQHF

j_call: TRBJ1-2
clone_size: -
d_call: TRBD1
v_call: TRBV5-4
cdr3_nt: TGTGCCAGCAGCATCGGGACAGGGAGAATATATGGCTATGGCTACACCTTC
cdr3_aa: CASSIGTGRIYGYGYTF

j_call: TRBJ1-1
clone_size: few
d_call: TRBD1
v_call: TRBV5-8
cdr3_nt: TGTGCCAGCAGGTTTAACAGGGGGGTGAACACTGAAGCTTTCTTT
cdr3_aa: CASRFNRGVNTEAFF

j_call: TRBJ2-3
clone_size: -
d_call: -
v_call: TRBV5-1
cdr3_nt: TGCGCCAGCAGCTTGAACGGCATATCGGGGACAGATACGCAGTATTTT
cdr3_aa: CASSLNGISGTDTQYF

j_call: TRBJ2-3
clone_size: -
d_call: TRBD2
v_call: TRBV10-1
cdr3_nt: TGCGCCAGCTGTGAGTCGGGTTGGCGGGGGGCCGGGGGAGATACGCAGTATTTT
cdr3_aa: CASCESGWRGAGGDTQYF

j_call: TRBJ1-1
clone_size: -
d_call: TRBD1
v_call: TRBV9
cdr3_nt: TGTGCCAGCAGCGCATTAGGACAGGGGAAAGCTTTCTTT
cdr3_aa: CASSALGQGKAFF

j_call: TRBJ1-1
clone_size: -
d_call: TRBD1
v_call: TRBV19
cdr3_nt: TGTGCCAGTAGTACAGGGGGTATGAACACTGAAGCTTTCTTT
cdr3_aa: CASSTGGMNTEAFF